What follows is one T cell receptor (beta chain) and its context. As yet, its antigen is unknown. This sample stems from a study of Ad26.COV2.S vaccination and SARS-CoV-2 variants. Background on the study: Ad26.COV2.S arm of COV1001 included the donor.

Study results and limitations: Substantial breadth was reportedly displayed by spike-specific CD8+ and CD4+ T cell responses after vaccination. Total T cell responses, in the TCR breadth and depth analyses, may have been underestimated.

Germline loops: CDR1 SGHTA, CDR2 FQGNSA. This CDR3 contains 16 residues. V shed 1 base and J shed 5 bases, with 12 bases lying between them. The protocol was immunoSEQ multiplex PCR, while the TCRdb copy is restricted to in-frame clones and leaves out a portion. The table has almost 400,000 clones, 70% to 90% seen once. Treatment described: roughly 20 received Ad26.COV2.S at low or high dose, single or two shots; roughly five received placebo; per-sample allocation not given. Specimen acquisition occurred on day 63 following the initial vaccine or placebo injection. As its vector, the vaccine had Ad26, which expressed Wuhan-strain SARS-CoV-2 spike.

The sample consisted of peripheral blood, taken in a trial of Ad26.COV2.S vaccine versus placebo. This chain connects TRBV7-2 to TRBJ1-6; perhaps TRBD1 as D (6 bases). The sequence was collected from a person between 18 and 65 years old who received the Ad26.COV2.S COVID-19 vaccine or a placebo. The CDR3 loop is CASSLVGGFDNSPLHF. The CDR3 DNA sequence: TGTGCCAGCAGCTTAGTAGGGGGGTTTGATAATTCACCCCTCCACTTT.